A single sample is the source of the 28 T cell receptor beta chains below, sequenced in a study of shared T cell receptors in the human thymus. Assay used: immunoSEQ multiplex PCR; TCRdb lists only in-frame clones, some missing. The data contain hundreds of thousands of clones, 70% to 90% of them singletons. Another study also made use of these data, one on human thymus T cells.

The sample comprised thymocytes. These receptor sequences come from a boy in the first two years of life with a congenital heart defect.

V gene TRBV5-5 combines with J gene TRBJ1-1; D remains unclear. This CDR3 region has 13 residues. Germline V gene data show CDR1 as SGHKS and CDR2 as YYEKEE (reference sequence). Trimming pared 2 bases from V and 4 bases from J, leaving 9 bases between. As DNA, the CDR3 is TGTGCCAGCAGCTTCGCCCGCGGCACTGAAGCTTTCTTT. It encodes CASSFARGTEAFF.

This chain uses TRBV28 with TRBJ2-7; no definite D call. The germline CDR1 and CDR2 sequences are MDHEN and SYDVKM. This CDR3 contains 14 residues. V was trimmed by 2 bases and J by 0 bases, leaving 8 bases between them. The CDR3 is CASSLKESSYEQYF. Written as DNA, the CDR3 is TGTGCCAGCAGTTTAAAGGAGAGCTCCTACGAGCAGTACTTC. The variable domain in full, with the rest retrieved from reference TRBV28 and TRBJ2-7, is DVKVTQSSRYLVKRTGEKVFLECVQDMDHENMFWYRQDPGLGLRLIYFSYDVKMKEKGDIPEGYSVSREKKERFSLILESASTNQTSMYLCASSLKESSYEQYFGPGTRLTVT.

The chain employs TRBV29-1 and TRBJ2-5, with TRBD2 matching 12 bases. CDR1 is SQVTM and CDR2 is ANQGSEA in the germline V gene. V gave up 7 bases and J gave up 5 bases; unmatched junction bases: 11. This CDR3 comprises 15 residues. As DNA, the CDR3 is TGCAGCGCTAAACCTAGCGGGAGGGCCGTGGAGACCCAGTACTTC. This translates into CSAKPSGRAVETQYF.

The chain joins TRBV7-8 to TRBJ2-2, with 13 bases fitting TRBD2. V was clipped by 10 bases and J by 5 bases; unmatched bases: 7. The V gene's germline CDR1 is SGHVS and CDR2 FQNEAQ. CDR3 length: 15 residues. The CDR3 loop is CAIPRGLAGTGELFF. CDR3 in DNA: TGTGCCATTCCGAGGGGACTAGCGGGGACCGGGGAGCTGTTTTTT.

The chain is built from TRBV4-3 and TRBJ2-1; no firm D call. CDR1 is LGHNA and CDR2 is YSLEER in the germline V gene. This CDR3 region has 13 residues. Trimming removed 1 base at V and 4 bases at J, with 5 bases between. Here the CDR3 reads CASSQVHYNEQFF. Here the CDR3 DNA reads TGCGCCAGCAGCCAAGTCCATTACAATGAGCAGTTCTTC.

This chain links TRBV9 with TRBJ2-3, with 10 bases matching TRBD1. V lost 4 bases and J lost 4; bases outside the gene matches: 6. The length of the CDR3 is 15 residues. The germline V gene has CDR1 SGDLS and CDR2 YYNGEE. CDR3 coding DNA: TGTGCCAGCAGCCCTTGGGACAGGGGTTCAGATACGCAGTATTTT. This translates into CASSPWDRGSDTQYF.

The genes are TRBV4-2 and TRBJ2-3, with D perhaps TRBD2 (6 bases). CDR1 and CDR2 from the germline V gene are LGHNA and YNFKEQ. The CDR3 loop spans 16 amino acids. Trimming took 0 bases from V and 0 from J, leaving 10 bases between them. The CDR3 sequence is CASSQDHRGSTDTQYF. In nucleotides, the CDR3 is TGTGCCAGCAGCCAAGATCACCGGGGGAGCACAGATACGCAGTATTTT.

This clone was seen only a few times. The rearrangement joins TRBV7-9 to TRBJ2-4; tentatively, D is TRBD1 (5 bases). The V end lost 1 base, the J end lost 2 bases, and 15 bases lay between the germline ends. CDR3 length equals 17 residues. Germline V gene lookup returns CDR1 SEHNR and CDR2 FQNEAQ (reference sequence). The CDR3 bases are TGTGCCAGCAGCTTAGGGGGTGGCAGGGAATCCAAAAACATTCAGTACTTC. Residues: CASSLGGGRESKNIQYF. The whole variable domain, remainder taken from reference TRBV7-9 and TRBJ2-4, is DTGVSQNPRHKITKRGQNVTFRCDPISEHNRLYWYRQTLGQGPEFLTYFQNEAQLEKSRLLSDRFSAERPKGSFSTLEIQRTEQGDSAMYLCASSLGGGRESKNIQYFGAGTRLSVL.

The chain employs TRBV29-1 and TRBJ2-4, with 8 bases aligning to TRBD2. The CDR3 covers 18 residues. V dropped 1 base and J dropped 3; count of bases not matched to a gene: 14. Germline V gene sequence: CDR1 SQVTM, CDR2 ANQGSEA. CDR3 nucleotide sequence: TGCAGCGTTGAAGGGTTAGTCGGGAGGGCCCCGGGCAAAAACATTCAGTACTTC. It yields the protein CSVEGLVGRAPGKNIQYF.

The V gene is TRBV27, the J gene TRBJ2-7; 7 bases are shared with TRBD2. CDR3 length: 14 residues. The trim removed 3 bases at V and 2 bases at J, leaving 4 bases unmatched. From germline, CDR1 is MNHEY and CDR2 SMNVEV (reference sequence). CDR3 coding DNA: TGTGCCAGCAGTTTGGGAGGGGAAACCTACGAGCAGTACTTC. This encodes CASSLGGETYEQYF.

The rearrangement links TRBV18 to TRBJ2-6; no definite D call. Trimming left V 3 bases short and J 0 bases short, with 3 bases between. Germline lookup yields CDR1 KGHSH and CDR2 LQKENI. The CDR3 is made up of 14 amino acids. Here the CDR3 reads CASSPFSGANVLTF. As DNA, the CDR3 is TGTGCCAGCTCACCCTTCTCTGGGGCCAACGTCCTGACTTTC.

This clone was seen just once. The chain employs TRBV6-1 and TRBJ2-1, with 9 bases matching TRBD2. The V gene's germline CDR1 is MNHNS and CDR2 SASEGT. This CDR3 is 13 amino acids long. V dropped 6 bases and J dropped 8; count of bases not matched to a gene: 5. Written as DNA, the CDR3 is TGTGCCAGCAGAGGCGGGAGGGTGGATGAGCAGTTCTTC. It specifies CASRGGRVDEQFF.

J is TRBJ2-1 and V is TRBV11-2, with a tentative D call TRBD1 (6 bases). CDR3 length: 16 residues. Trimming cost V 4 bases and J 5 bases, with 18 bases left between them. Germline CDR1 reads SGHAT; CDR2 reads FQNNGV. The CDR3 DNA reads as TGTGCCAGCAGCTCCTGTTCTCTGACAGGCCACAATGAGCAGTTCTTC. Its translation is CASSSCSLTGHNEQFF. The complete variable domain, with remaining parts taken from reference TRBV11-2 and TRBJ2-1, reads EAGVAQSPRYKIIEKRQSVAFWCNPISGHATLYWYQQILGQGPKLLIQFQNNGVVDDSQLPKDRFSAERLKGVDSTLKIQPAKLEDSAVYLCASSSCSLTGHNEQFFGPGTRLTVL.

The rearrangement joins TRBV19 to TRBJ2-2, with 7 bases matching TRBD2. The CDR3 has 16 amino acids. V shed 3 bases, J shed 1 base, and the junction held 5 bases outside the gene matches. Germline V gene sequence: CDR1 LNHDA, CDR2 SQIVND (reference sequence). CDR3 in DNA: TGTGCCAGTAGTATGGGTCTAGCGGTGAACACCGGGGAGCTGTTTTTT. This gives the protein CASSMGLAVNTGELFF.

The CDR3 region has the DNA TGTGCCAGCAGCTTAGGTTGGGAGACTGAAGCTTTCTTT. Amino acids: CASSLGWETEAFF. The chain couples TRBV7-2 to TRBJ1-1; the D is unclear. CDR1 is SGHTA and CDR2 is FQGNSA in the germline V gene. The CDR3 has 13 residues. V dropped 1 base and J dropped 5 bases, with 8 bases sitting between them.

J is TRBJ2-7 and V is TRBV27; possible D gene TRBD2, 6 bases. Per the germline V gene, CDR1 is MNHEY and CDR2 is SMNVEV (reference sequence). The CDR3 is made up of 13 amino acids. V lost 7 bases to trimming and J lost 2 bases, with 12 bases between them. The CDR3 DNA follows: TGTGCCAGCATTAGGCGGGGACCCTACGAGCAGTACTTC. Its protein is CASIRRGPYEQYF.

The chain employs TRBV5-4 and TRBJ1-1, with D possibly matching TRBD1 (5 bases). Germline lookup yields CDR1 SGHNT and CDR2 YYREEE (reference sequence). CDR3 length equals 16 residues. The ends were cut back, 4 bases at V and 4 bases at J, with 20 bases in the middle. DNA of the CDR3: TGTGCCAGCAGCGGGAGGGGTTGGAGTTTAGGCACTGAAGCTTTCTTT. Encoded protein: CASSGRGWSLGTEAFF.

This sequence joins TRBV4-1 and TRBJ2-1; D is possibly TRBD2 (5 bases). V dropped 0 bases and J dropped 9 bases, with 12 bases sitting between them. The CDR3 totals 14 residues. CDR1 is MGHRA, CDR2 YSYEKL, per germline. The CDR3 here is CASSQDEAAREQFF. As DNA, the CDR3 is TGCGCCAGCAGCCAAGATGAAGCGGCCCGTGAGCAGTTCTTC.

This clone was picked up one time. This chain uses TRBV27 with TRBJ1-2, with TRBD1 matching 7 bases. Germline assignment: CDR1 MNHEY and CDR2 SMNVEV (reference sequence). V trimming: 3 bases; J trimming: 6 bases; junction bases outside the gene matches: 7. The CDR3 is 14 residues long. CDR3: CASSLNTGEDGYTF. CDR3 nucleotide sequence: TGTGCCAGCAGTTTGAATACAGGGGAGGATGGCTACACCTTC.

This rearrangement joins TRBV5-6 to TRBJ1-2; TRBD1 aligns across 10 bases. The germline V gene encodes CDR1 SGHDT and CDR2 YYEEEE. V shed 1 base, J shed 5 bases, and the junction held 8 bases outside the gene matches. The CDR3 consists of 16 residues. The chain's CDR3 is CASSLRGQGSSYGYTF. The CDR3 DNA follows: TGTGCCAGCAGCTTGAGGGGACAGGGGAGCAGTTATGGCTACACCTTC.

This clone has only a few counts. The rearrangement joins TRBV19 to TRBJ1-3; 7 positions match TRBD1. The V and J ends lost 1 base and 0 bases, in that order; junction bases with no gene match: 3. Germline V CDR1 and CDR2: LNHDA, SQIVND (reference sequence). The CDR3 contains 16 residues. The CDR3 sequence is CASSIGQGISGNTIYF. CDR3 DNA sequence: TGTGCCAGTAGTATAGGACAGGGTATCTCTGGAAACACCATATATTTT.

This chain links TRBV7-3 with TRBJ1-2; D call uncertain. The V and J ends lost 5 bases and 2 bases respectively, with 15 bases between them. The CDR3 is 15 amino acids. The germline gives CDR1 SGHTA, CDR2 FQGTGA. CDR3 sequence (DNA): TGTGCCAGCAGCGCCTGGAAAAGAGGAAACTATGGCTACACCTTC. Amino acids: CASSAWKRGNYGYTF.

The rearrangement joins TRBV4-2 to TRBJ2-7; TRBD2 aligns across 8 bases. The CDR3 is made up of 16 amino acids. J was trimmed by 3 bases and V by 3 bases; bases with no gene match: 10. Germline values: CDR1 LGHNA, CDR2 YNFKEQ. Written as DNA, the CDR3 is TGTGCCAGCAGCCAGTTTGGACTAGCAACATACTACGAGCAGTACTTC. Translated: CASSQFGLATYYEQYF.

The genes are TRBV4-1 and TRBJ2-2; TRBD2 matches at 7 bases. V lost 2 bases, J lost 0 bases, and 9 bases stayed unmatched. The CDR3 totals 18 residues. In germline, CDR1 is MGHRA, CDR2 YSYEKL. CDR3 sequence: CASSQFRSSGTNTGELFF. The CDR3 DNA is TGCGCCAGCAGCCAATTTCGTTCTAGCGGAACGAACACCGGGGAGCTGTTTTTT.

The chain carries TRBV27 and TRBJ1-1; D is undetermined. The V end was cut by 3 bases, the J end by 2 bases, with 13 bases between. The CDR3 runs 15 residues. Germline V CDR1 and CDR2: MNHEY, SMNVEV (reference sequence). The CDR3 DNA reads TGTGCCAGCAGTTTCGTCGGGGAGGGTAACACTGAAGCTTTCTTT. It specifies CASSFVGEGNTEAFF.

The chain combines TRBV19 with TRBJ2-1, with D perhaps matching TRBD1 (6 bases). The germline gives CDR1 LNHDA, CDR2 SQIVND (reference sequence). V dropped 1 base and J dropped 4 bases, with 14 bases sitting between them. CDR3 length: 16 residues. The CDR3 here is CASSIGKWTEYNEQFF. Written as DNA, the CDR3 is TGTGCCAGTAGTATAGGAAAATGGACAGAATACAATGAGCAGTTCTTC.

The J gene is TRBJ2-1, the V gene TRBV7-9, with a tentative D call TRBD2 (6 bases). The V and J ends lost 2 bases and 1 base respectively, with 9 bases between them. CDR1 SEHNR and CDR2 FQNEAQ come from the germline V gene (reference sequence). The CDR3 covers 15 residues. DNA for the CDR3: TGTGCCAGCAGCTTAATGGGGACTTCCTACAATGAGCAGTTCTTC. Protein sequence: CASSLMGTSYNEQFF.

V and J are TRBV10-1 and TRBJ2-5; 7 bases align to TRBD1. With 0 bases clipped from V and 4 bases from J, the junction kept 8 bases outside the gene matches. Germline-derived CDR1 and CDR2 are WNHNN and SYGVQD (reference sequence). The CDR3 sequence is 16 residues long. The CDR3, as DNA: TGCGCCAGCAGTGAGTCACTAACAGGGGTAGTAGAGACCCAGTACTTC. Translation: CASSESLTGVVETQYF.